Detailed here is one TCR beta chain. Its matching antigen is unknown. Survey level was the resolution at which the v3.0 immunoSEQ assay ran. Libraries were prepared by immunoSEQ multiplex PCR; TCRdb keeps only in-frame clonotypes and omits some of them. Among about 42,000 clones listed, approximately 89% were seen once. These data are taken from a study of long-term antiretroviral therapy in people with HIV. Study details: Sampling started about a decade before the 2015 immediate-ART recommendation.

Study-wide findings and caveats: In samples taken after ART, diversity increased but remained below transplant donor control levels. For ART adherence, viral resistance and therapy changes, no data were available.

In germline, CDR1 is SGHNT, CDR2 YENEEA. Trimming shortened V by 0 bases and J by 5 bases, and 16 bases separated the two germline ends. The CDR3 sequence is 16 residues long. Every single participant having HIV got treatment inside the United States. The genes are TRBV11-3 and TRBJ1-2; tentative D call: TRBD1 (5 bases). This TCR was recovered from a woman aged 45-59 years with HIV. Material: unsorted PBMCs, obtained 0.1 years before starting antiretroviral therapy. The CDR3 DNA sequence: TGTGCCAGCAGCTTAGAACCCCTCGACAGTTTATATGGCTACACCTTC. Amino acids: CASSLEPLDSLYGYTF.